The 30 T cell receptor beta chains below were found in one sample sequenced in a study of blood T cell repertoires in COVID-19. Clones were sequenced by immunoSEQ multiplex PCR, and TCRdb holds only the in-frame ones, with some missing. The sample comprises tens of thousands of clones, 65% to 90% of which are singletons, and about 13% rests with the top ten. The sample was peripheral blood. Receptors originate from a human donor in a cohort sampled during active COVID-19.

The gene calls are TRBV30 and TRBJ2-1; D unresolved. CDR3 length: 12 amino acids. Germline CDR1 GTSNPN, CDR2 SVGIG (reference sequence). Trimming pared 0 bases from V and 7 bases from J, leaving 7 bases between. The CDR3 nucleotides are TGTGCCTGGAGTGTTAGTCGAAATGAGCAGTTCTTC. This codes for CAWSVSRNEQFF.

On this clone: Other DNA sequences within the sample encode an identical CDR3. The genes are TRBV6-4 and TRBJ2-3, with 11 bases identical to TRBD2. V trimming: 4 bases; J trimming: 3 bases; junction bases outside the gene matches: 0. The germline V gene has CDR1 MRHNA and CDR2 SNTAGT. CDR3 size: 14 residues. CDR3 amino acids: CASSASGRTDTQYF. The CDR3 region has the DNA TGTGCCAGCAGTGCTAGCGGGAGGACAGATACGCAGTATTTT.

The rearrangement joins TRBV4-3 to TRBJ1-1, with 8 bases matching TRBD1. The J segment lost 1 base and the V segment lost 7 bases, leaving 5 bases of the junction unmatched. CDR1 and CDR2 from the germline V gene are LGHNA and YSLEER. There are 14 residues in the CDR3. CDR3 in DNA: TGCGCCAGCACCATAACAGGGGGGAACACTGAAGCTTTCTTT. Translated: CASTITGGNTEAFF.

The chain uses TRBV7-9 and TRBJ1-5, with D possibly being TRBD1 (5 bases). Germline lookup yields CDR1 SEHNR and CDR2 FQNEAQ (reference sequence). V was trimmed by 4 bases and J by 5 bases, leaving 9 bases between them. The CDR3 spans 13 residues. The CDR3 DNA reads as TGTGCCAGCAGCTCGGACATGCATCAGCCCCAGCATTTT. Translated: CASSSDMHQPQHF.

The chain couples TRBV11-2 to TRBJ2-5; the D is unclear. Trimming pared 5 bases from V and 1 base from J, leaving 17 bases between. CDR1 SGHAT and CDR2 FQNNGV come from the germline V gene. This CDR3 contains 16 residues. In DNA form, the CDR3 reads TGTGCCAGCAGCCCTTACAGAGCCCAGGCCCAAGAGACCCAGTACTTC. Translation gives CASSPYRAQAQETQYF.

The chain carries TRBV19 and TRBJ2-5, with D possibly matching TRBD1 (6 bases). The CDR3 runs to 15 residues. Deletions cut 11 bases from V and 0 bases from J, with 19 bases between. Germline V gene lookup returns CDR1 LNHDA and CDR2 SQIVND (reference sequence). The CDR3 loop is CAGCLQGSYQETQYF. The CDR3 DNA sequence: TGTGCCGGGTGTCTACAGGGCTCGTACCAAGAGACCCAGTACTTC.

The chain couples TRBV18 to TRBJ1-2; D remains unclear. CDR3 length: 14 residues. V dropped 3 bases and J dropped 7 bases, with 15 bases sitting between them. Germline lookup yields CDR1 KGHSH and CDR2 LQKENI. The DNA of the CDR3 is TGTGCCAGCTCACCGACGCCGGGAGCGGGTGGCTACACCTTC. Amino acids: CASSPTPGAGGYTF.

The CDR3 here is CASSEMEGVGNTQYF. The CDR3 DNA sequence: TGCGCCAGCAGTGAGATGGAGGGTGTGGGAAATACGCAGTATTTT. The rearrangement links TRBV10-1 to TRBJ2-3; the D gene is possibly TRBD2 (6 bases). This CDR3 is 15 amino acids long. The V and J ends lost 2 bases and 7 bases respectively, with 16 bases between them. CDR1 WNHNN and CDR2 SYGVQD come from the germline V gene (reference sequence).

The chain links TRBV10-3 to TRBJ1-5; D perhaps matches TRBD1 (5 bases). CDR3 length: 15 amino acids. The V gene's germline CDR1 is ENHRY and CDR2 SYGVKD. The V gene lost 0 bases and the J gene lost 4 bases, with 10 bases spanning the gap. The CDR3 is CAISESVAGNQPQHF. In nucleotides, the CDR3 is TGTGCCATCAGTGAGTCGGTAGCAGGGAATCAGCCCCAGCATTTT.

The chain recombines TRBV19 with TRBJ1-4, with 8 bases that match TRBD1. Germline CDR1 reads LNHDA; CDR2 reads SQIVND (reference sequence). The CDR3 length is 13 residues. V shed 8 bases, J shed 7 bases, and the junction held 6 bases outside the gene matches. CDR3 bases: TGTGCCAGTGCGCGGGACAGGACTGAAAAACTGTTTTTT. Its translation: CASARDRTEKLFF.

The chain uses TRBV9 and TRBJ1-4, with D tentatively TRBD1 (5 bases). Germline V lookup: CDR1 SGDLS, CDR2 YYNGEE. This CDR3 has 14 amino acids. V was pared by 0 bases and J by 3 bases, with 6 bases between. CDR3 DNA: TGTGCCAGCAGCGTAGGGGGCGCTAATGAAAAACTGTTTTTT. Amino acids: CASSVGGANEKLFF.

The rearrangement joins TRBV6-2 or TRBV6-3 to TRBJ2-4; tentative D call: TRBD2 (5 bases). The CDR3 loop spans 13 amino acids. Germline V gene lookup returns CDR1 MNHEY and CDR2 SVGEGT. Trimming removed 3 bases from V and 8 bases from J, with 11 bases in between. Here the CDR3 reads CASSYPGVYIQYF. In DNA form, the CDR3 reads TGTGCCAGCAGTTATCCCGGGGTCTACATTCAGTACTTC.

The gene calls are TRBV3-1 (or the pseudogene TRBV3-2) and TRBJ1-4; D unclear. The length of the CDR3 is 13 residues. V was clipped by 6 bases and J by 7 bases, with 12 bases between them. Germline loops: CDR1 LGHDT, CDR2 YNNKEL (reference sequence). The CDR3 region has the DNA TGTGCCAGCAGGTGGTCGGGTGGTGAAAAACTGTTTTTT. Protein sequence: CASRWSGGEKLFF.

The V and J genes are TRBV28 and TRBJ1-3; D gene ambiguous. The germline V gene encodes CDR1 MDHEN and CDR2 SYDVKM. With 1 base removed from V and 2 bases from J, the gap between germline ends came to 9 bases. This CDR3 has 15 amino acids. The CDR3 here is CASSLSSGAGNTIYF. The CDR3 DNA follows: TGTGCCAGCAGTTTATCATCCGGGGCTGGAAACACCATATATTTT. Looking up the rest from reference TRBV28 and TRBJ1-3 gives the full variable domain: DVKVTQSSRYLVKRTGEKVFLECVQDMDHENMFWYRQDPGLGLRLIYFSYDVKMKEKGDIPEGYSVSREKKERFSLILESASTNQTSMYLCASSLSSGAGNTIYFGEGSWLTVV.

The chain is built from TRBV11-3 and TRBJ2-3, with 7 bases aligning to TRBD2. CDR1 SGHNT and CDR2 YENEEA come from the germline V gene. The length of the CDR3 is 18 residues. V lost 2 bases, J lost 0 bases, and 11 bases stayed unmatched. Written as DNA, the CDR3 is TGTGCCAGCAGCTTAAAGCTAGCGGAGCTTACTAGCACAGATACGCAGTATTTT. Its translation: CASSLKLAELTSTDTQYF.

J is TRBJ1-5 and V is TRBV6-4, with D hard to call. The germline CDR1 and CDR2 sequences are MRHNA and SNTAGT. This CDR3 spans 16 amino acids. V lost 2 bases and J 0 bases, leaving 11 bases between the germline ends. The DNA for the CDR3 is TGTGCCAGCAGTGACATCCCGGGGTTTAGCAATCAGCCCCAGCATTTT. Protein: CASSDIPGFSNQPQHF.

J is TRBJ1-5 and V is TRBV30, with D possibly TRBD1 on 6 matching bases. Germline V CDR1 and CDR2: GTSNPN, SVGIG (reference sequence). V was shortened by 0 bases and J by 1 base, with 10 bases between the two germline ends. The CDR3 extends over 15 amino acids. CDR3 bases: TGTGCCTGGAGTGTACGACAGGAGAGCAATCAGCCCCAGCATTTT. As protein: CAWSVRQESNQPQHF.

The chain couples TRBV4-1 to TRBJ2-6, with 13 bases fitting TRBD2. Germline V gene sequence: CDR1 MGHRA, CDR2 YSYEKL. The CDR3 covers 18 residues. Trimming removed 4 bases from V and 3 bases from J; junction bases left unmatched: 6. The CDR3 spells CASSLGLAGPSGANVLTF. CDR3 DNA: TGCGCCAGCAGCCTGGGACTAGCGGGACCTAGTGGGGCCAACGTCCTGACTTTC.

The DNA of the CDR3 is TGTGCCAGCAATTCAGGGGTGGCTGAAGCTTTCTTT. Translating it yields CASNSGVAEAFF. The J gene is TRBJ1-1, the V gene TRBV12-3 or TRBV12-4, with D possibly TRBD1 on 6 matching bases. This CDR3 spans 12 amino acids. V was clipped by 7 bases and J by 6 bases, with 12 bases between them.

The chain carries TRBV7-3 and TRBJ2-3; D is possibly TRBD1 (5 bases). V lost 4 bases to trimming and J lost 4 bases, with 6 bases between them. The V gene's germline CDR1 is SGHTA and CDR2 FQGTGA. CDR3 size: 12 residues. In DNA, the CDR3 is TGTGCCAGCAGCTCAGGGTCAGATACGCAGTATTTT. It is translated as CASSSGSDTQYF.

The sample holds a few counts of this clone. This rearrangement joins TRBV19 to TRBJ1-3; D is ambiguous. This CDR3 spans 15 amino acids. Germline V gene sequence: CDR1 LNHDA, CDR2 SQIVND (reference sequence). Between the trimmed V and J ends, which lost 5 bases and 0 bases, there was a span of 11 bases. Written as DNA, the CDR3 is TGTGCCAGTAGTTACAGCGGAGACTCTGGAAACACCATATATTTT. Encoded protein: CASSYSGDSGNTIYF.

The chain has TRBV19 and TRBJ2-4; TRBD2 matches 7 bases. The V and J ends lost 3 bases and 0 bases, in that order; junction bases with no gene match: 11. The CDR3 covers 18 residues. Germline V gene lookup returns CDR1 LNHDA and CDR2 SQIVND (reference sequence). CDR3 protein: CASSMVVLADLAKNIQYF. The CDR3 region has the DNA TGTGCCAGTAGTATGGTAGTGCTAGCGGACCTAGCCAAAAACATTCAGTACTTC.

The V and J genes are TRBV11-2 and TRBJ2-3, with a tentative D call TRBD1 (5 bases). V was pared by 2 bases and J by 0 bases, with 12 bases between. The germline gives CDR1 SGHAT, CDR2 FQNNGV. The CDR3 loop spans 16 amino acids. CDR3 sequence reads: CASSLTFGASTDTQYF. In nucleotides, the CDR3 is TGTGCCAGCAGCTTAACGTTTGGGGCAAGCACAGATACGCAGTATTTT.

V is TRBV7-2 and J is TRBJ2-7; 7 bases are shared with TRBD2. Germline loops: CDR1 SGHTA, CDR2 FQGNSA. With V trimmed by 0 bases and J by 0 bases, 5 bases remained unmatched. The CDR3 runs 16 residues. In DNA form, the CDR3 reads TGTGCCAGCAGCTTAGCCGGTAGCGGGCGCTCCTACGAGCAGTACTTC. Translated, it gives CASSLAGSGRSYEQYF.

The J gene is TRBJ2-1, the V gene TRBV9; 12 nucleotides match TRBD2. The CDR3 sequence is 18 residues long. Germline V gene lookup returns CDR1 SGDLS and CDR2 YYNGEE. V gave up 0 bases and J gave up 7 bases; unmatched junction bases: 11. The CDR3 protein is CASSVAVRLAGDRNEQFF. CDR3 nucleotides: TGTGCCAGCAGCGTAGCGGTCCGACTAGCGGGAGACCGGAATGAGCAGTTCTTC.

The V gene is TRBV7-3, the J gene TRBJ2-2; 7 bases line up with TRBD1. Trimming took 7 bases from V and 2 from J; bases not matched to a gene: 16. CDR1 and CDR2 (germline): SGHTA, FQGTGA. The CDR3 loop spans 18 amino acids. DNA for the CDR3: TGTGCCAGCACCCAATTAGGGGGCCCAATTTCTAACACCGGGGAGCTGTTTTTT. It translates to CASTQLGGPISNTGELFF.

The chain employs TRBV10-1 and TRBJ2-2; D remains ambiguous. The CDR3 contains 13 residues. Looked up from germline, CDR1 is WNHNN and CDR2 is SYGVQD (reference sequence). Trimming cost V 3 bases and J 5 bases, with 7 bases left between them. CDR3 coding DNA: TGCGCCAGCAGTGACAGTAATACCGGGGAGCTGTTTTTT. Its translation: CASSDSNTGELFF.

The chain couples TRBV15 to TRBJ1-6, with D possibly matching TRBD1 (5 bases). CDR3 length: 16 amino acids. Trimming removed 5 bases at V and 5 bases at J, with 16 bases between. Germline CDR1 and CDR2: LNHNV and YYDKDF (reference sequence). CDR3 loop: CATSPSGLGDNSPLHF. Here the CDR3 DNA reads TGTGCCACCAGCCCCTCGGGCCTAGGGGATAATTCACCCCTCCACTTT.

The CDR3 DNA sequence: TGTGCCAGCTCACCCGAACTCCTAGCGGGATTATCCTACGAGCAGTACTTC. Its protein is CASSPELLAGLSYEQYF. V and J are TRBV18 and TRBJ2-7, with 9 bases that match TRBD2. Germline trimming cut 3 bases from V and 1 base from J; bases unmatched to any gene: 10. This CDR3 contains 17 residues. The germline CDR1 and CDR2 sequences are KGHSH and LQKENI.

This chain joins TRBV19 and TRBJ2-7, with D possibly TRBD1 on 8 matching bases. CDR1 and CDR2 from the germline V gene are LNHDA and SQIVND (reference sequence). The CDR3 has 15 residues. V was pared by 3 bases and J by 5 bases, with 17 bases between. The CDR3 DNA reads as TGTGCCAGTAGTATTGGCGGCGGGGGACAGGACGAGCAGTACTTC. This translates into CASSIGGGGQDEQYF. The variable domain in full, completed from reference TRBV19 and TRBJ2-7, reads DGGITQSPKYLFRKEGQNVTLSCEQNLNHDAMYWYRQDPGQGLRLIYYSQIVNDFQKGDIAEGYSVSREKKESFPLTVTSAQKNPTAFYLCASSIGGGGQDEQYFGPGTRLTVT.